The T cell receptor beta chain described here comes from a study of blood T cells in healthy people across ages. In this sample, this clonotype turned up once. No antigen is known for it. A J-beta primer mix and a sample-barcoded 5' primer were used in a second PCR of about 7 to 12 cycles. TCRdb used MiXCR to reprocess the 5' RACE reads, holding one entry per CDR3 protein. This sample has nearly 1 million distinct CDR3 sequences, with roughly 51% found just once. Findings and limits, study-wide: The study found TCR beta diversity correlated strongly with naive T cell percentage. Unsorted PBMCs ruled out conclusive naive versus antigen-experienced comparison. Diversity estimates drawn from one million T cells were deemed underestimates.

Total RNA was isolated from each sample in quantities of at least 5 micrograms. The J segment lost 4 bases and the V segment lost 2 bases, leaving 8 bases of the junction unmatched. Germline V gives CDR1 KGHSH, CDR2 LQKENI. The CDR3 consists of 16 residues. The chain uses TRBV18 and TRBJ2-1, with 7 bases that match TRBD2. Sequences were obtained from blood. This clonotype was obtained from a woman aged 60-75 years in good health. For the CDR3, the DNA is TGTGCCAGCTCACCAGAGACTGGCGGGAGTTACAATGAGCAGTTCTTC. Translating it yields CASSPETGGSYNEQFF.